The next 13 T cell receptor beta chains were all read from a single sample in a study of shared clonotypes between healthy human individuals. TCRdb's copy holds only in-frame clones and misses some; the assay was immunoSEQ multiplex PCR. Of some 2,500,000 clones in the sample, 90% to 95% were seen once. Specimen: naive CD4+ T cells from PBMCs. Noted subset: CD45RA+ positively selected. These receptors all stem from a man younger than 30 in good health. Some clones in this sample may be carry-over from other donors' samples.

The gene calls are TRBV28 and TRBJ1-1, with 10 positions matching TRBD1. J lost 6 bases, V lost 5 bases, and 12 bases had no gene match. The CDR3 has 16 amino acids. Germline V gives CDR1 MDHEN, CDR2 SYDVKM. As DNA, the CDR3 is TGTGCCAGCAGTAGCCCGGGGGACAGGGGTAGTCCTGAAGCTTTCTTT. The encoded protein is CASSSPGDRGSPEAFF. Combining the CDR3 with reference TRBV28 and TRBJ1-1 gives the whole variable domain DVKVTQSSRYLVKRTGEKVFLECVQDMDHENMFWYRQDPGLGLRLIYFSYDVKMKEKGDIPEGYSVSREKKERFSLILESASTNQTSMYLCASSSPGDRGSPEAFFGQGTRLTVV.

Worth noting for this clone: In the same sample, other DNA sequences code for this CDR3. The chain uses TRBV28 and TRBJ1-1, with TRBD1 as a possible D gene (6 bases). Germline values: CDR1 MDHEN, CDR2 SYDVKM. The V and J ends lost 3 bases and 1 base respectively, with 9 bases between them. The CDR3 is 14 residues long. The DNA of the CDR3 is TGTGCCAGCAGTTTGGACAGACCGAACACTGAAGCTTTCTTT. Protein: CASSLDRPNTEAFF.

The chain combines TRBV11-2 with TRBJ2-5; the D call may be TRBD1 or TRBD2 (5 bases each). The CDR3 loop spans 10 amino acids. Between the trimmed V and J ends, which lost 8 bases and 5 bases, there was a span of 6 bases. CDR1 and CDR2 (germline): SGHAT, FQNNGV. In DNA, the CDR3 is TGTGCCAGCGGGGGTGAGACCCAGTACTTC. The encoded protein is CASGGETQYF.

CDR3 loop: CASRASLADTQYF. CDR3 bases: TGTGCCAGCAGGGCTTCGCTTGCAGATACGCAGTATTTT. V gene TRBV7-9 combines with J gene TRBJ2-3; D gene uncertain. The CDR3 has 13 residues. Germline assignment: CDR1 SEHNR and CDR2 FQNEAQ (reference sequence). V lost 6 bases and J lost 4, with 11 bases in between.

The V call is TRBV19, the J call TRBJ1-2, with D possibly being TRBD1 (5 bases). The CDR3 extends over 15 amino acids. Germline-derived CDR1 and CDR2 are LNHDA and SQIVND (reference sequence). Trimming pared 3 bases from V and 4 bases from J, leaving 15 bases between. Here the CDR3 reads CASSISGERVYGYTF. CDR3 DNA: TGTGCCAGTAGTATCTCGGGGGAACGGGTCTATGGCTACACCTTC.

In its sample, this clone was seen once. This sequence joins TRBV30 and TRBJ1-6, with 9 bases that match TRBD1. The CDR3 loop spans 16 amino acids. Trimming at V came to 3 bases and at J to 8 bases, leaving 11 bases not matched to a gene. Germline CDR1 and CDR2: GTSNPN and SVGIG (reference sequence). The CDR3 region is CAWSPDRGGGDSPLHF. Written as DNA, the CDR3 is TGTGCCTGGAGCCCAGACAGGGGGGGAGGGGATTCACCCCTCCACTTT. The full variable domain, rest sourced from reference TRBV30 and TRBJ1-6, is SQTIHQWPATLVQPVGSPLSLECTVEGTSNPNLYWYRQAAGRGLQLLFYSVGIGQISSEVPQNLSASRPQDRQFILSSKKLLLSDSGFYLCAWSPDRGGGDSPLHFGNGTRLTVT.

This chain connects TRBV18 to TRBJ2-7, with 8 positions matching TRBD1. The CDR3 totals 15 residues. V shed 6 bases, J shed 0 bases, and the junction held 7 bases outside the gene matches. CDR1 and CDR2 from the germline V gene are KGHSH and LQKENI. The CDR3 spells CASSPRQGSSYEQYF. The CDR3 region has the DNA TGTGCCAGCTCTCCTAGACAGGGGAGCTCCTACGAGCAGTACTTC.

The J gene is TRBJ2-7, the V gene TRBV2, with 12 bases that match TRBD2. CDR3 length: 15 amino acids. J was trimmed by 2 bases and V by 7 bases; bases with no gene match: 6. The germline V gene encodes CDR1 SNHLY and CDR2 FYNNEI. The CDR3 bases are TGTGCCAGCAAAGCATCTAGCGGGAGGGCCTACGAGCAGTACTTC. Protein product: CASKASSGRAYEQYF.

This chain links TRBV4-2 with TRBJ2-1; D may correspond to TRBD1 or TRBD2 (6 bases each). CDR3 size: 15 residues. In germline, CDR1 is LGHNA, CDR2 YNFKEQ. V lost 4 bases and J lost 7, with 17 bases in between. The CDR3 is CASSPSGGAGNEQFF. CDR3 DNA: TGTGCCAGCAGCCCATCCGGGGGCGCCGGAAATGAGCAGTTCTTC.

The CDR3 reads CASSGQLNTEAFF. The CDR3 nucleotides are TGTGCCAGCAGCGGACAGCTGAACACTGAAGCTTTCTTT. The V gene is TRBV7-2, the J gene TRBJ1-1; tentative D call: TRBD1 (6 bases). This CDR3 has 13 residues. V was trimmed by 5 bases and J by 0 bases, leaving 7 bases between them. From germline, CDR1 is SGHTA and CDR2 FQGNSA.

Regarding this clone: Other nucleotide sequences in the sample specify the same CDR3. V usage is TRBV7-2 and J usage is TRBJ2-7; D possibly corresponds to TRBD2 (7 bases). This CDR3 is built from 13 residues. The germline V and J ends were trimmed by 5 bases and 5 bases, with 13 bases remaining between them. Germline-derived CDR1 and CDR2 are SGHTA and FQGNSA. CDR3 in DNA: TGTGCCAGCAGCCCCAGAGGGGGGGACGAGCAGTACTTC. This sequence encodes CASSPRGGDEQYF.

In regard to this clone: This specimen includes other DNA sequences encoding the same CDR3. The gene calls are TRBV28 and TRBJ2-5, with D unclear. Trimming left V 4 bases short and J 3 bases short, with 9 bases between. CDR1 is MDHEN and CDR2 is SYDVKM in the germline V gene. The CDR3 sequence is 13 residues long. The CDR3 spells CASSSGGKETQYF. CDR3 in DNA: TGTGCCAGCAGTTCTGGCGGAAAAGAGACCCAGTACTTC.

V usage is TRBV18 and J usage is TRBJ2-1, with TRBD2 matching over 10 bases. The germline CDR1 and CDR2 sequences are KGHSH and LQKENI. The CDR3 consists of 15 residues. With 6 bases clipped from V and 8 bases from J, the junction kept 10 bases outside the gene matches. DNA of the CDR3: TGTGCCAGCTCGCCGGCTAGCGGGAGCAGCGATGAGCAGTTCTTC. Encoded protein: CASSPASGSSDEQFF. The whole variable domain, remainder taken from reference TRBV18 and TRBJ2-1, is NAGVMQNPRHLVRRRGQEARLRCSPMKGHSHVYWYRQLPEEGLKFMVYLQKENIIDESGMPKERFSAEFPKEGPSILRIQQVVRGDSAAYFCASSPASGSSDEQFFGPGTRLTVL.